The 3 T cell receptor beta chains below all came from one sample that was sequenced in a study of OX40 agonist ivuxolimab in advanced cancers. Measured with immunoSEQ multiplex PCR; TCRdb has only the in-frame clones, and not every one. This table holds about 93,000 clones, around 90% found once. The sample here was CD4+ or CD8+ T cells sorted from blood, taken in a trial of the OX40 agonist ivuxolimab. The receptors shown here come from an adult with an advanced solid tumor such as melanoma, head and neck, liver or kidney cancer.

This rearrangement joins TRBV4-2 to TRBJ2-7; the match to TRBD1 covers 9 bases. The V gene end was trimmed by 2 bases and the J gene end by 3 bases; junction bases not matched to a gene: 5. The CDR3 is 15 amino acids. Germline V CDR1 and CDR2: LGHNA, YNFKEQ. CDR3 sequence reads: CASSQPQGQGYEQYF. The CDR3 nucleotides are TGTGCCAGCAGCCAACCGCAGGGACAGGGCTACGAGCAGTACTTC.

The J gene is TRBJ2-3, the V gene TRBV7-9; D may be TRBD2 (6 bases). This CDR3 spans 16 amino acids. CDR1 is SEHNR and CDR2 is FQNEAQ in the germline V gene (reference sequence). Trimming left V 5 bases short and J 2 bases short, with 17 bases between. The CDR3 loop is CASSPGGGHTTDTQYF. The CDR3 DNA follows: TGTGCCAGCAGCCCCGGGGGTGGCCATACCACAGATACGCAGTATTTT.

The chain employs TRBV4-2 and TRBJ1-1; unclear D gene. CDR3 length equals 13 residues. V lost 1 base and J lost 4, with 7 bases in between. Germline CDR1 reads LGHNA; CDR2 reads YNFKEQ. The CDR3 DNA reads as TGTGCCAGCAGCCAAGCCCCGGGCACTGAAGCTTTCTTT. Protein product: CASSQAPGTEAFF.